Following are 4 T cell receptor beta chains from one sample sequenced in a study of shared clonotypes between healthy human individuals. Libraries were prepared by immunoSEQ multiplex PCR; TCRdb keeps only in-frame clonotypes and omits some of them. The sample carries fewer than 2.5 million clones, over 85% recorded once. Material: naive CD4+ T cells from PBMCs. The subset: CD45RA+ positively selected. These receptors originate from a young man in good health. Some clones in this sample may be carry-over from other donors' samples.

Turning to this clone: This same CDR3 is encoded by further DNA sequences in the sample. The chain carries TRBV9 and TRBJ1-3; no clear D. Trimming took 2 bases from V and 7 from J, leaving 13 bases between them. The CDR3 is 14 amino acids. Germline lookup yields CDR1 SGDLS and CDR2 YYNGEE. CDR3 in amino acids: CASSVLSSGNTIYF. The DNA for the CDR3 is TGTGCCAGCAGCGTTCTTAGTAGTGGGAACACCATATATTTT.

The V gene is TRBV6-1, the J gene TRBJ1-4; possible D gene TRBD1, 5 bases. The CDR3 contains 16 residues. CDR1 MNHNS and CDR2 SASEGT come from the germline V gene. V lost 3 bases and J 8 bases, leaving 19 bases between the germline ends. The CDR3 loop is CASSDVSRRGREKLFF. The CDR3 DNA sequence: TGTGCCAGCAGTGACGTGAGTCGGAGGGGCCGGGAAAAACTGTTTTTT.

The chain carries TRBV27 and TRBJ1-1; D is unresolved. V shed 7 bases and J shed 4 bases, with 13 bases lying between them. This CDR3 has 13 residues. In germline, CDR1 is MNHEY, CDR2 SMNVEV (reference sequence). CDR3 region: CASTLGLGTEAFF. The CDR3 DNA reads as TGTGCCAGCACCTTGGGCCTGGGCACTGAAGCTTTCTTT.

This chain connects TRBV6-5 to TRBJ2-3, with D possibly called TRBD1 or TRBD2 (5 bases each). The CDR3 runs 14 residues. Trimming cost V 6 bases and J 4 bases, with 14 bases left between them. Germline V CDR1 and CDR2: MNHEY, SVGAGI. CDR3 protein: CASRRAGTSDTQYF. The CDR3 coding sequence is TGTGCCAGCAGGCGAGCCGGGACCTCAGATACGCAGTATTTT.